The 4 T cell receptor beta chains below come from one sample, sequenced in a study of control samples from healthy donors and cancer patients. Method: immunoSEQ multiplex PCR; TCRdb's copy keeps in-frame clones and lacks some. The sample includes 55,000 to 70,000 clones, almost 90% seen only once; the top ten take over 5%. The sequencing input was PBMCs. Source of these receptors: a man aged 55 to 70 with colorectal cancer.

This chain links TRBV28 with TRBJ2-7; TRBD1 matches at 8 bases. The ends lost 6 bases at V and 2 bases at J; junction bases unmatched: 15. The CDR3 is made up of 17 amino acids. From germline, CDR1 is MDHEN and CDR2 SYDVKM. The CDR3 reads CASSPPARGLLPYEQYF. CDR3 in DNA: TGTGCCAGCAGCCCCCCAGCCAGGGGGCTCCTTCCCTACGAGCAGTACTTC.

The chain joins TRBV11-2 to TRBJ2-3, with D possibly TRBD2 on 7 matching bases. Per germline, CDR1 SGHAT and CDR2 FQNNGV. The CDR3 totals 17 residues. The V gene lost 7 bases and the J gene lost 2 bases, with 22 bases spanning the gap. For the CDR3, the DNA is TGTGCCAGCACCGAGAGAGGGGGAGGGGATATCACAGATACGCAGTATTTT. Translated, it gives CASTERGGGDITDTQYF. The full variable domain, its missing parts supplied by reference TRBV11-2 and TRBJ2-3, is EAGVAQSPRYKIIEKRQSVAFWCNPISGHATLYWYQQILGQGPKLLIQFQNNGVVDDSQLPKDRFSAERLKGVDSTLKIQPAKLEDSAVYLCASTERGGGDITDTQYFGPGTRLTVL.

The gene calls are TRBV7-2 and TRBJ2-1; TRBD1 matches at 8 bases. Germline CDR1 SGHTA, CDR2 FQGNSA. This CDR3 region has 14 residues. The V segment lost 7 bases and the J segment 4 bases; nucleotides outside the gene matches: 6. The chain's CDR3 is CASTRDRSYNEQFF. The CDR3 bases are TGTGCCAGCACCCGGGACAGGTCTTACAATGAGCAGTTCTTC.

The rearrangement links TRBV4-2 to TRBJ2-6; D uncertain. Trimming pared 0 bases from V and 2 bases from J, leaving 8 bases between. There are 16 residues in the CDR3. Germline V gene data show CDR1 as LGHNA and CDR2 as YNFKEQ. The CDR3 DNA is TGTGCCAGCAGCCAAGAACATACAGCTGGGGCCAACGTCCTGACTTTC. Amino acid sequence: CASSQEHTAGANVLTF.